This TCR beta chain emerged from a study of shared clonotypes between healthy human individuals. The junction had 5 bases not matched to a gene; V was cut back by 3 bases and J by 6 bases. Germline CDR1 ENHRY, CDR2 SYGVKD. This CDR3 has 15 residues. Libraries were prepared by immunoSEQ multiplex PCR; TCRdb keeps only in-frame clonotypes and omits some of them. The sample includes about a million clones, about 80% of them seen just once. The receptor was derived from a man aged 18-30 years in good health. V and J are TRBV10-3 and TRBJ2-1; 10 bases map to TRBD1. The sequenced material came from memory CD4+ T cells sorted from blood. As to subset: CD45RA-negative fraction. CDR3: CAISDKDRGLNEQFF. In DNA, the CDR3 is TGTGCCATCAGTGACAAAGACAGGGGGCTCAATGAGCAGTTCTTC.